This entry is about one T cell receptor beta chain. These data originate in a study of blood T cell repertoires in COVID-19. Germline assignment: CDR1 SGHDT and CDR2 YYEEEE. This CDR3 spans 19 amino acids. V dropped 1 base and J dropped 0; count of bases not matched to a gene: 10. Original processing methods: Nucleated cell number was recorded as an estimate derived from reference gene primer amplification. Produced via immunoSEQ multiplex PCR; TCRdb's table is partial and in-frame only. The V and J calls and clone size were taken over from that table, and D and trimming were inferred from the DNA. Of 90,000 or so clones listed, around nine tenths are singletons.

The sequencing input was peripheral blood. The chain carries TRBV5-6 and TRBJ1-5; 10 bases are a match to TRBD1. This clonotype was sampled from a woman in her 70s with acute or convalescent COVID-19. CDR3 sequence: CASSLLGQGPSYSNQPQHF. CDR3 sequence (DNA): TGTGCCAGCAGCTTGCTGGGACAGGGGCCTTCTTATAGCAATCAGCCCCAGCATTTT.